This TCR beta chain was obtained from a study of response to subunit inactivated influenza vaccine. Study conclusions and caveats: The authors suggested that every seasonal influenza vaccination recruits few new T cells.

Trimming removed 6 bases from V and 3 bases from J, with 18 bases in between. CDR1 MNHEY and CDR2 SVGEGT come from the germline V gene. The CDR3 is made up of 16 amino acids. This clonotype turned up a few times. The antigen remains unidentified. MiXCR, run by TCRdb on the RT-PCR reads, gives a single entry per CDR3 protein. The repertoire holds more than 700,000 distinct CDR3 sequences, with over 20% as singletons. The sample was PBMCs from blood, taken 5 days after vaccination. V gene TRBV6-2 or TRBV6-3 combines with J gene TRBJ2-1, with D perhaps matching TRBD2 (6 bases). This receptor was taken from a man between 45 and 60 years old who received an inactivated influenza vaccine. The DNA of the CDR3 is TGTGCCAGCAGCCGACCCCCGCGGGGCGTCTACAATGAGCAGTTCTTC. As protein: CASSRPPRGVYNEQFF.